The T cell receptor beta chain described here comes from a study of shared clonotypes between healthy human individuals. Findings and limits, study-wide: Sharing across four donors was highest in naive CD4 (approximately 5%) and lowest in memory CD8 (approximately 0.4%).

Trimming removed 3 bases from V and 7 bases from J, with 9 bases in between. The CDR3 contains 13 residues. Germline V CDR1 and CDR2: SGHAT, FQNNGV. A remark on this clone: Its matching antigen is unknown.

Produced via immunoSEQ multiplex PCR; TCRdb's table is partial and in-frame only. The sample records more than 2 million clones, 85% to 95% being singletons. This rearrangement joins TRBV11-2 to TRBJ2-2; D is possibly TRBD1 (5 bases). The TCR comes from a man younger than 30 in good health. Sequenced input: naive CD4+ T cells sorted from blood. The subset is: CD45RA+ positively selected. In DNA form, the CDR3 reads TGTGCCAGCAGCTTTTCAGGGCGCGGGGAGCTGTTTTTT. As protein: CASSFSGRGELFF. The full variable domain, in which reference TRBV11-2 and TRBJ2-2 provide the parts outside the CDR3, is EAGVAQSPRYKIIEKRQSVAFWCNPISGHATLYWYQQILGQGPKLLIQFQNNGVVDDSQLPKDRFSAERLKGVDSTLKIQPAKLEDSAVYLCASSFSGRGELFFGEGSRLTVL.